This T cell receptor (beta chain) was found in a study of post-analysis software for immune sequencing data. Study-level findings and limits: Five TRBV segments were more frequent in patients than controls; TRBV5-6, TRBV5-1 and TRBV20-1 belonged to this group. Compared with controls, patients showed significantly lower normalized Chao1 diversity.

Of note for this clonotype: The antigen is unknown.

Germline values: CDR1 DFQATT, CDR2 SNEGSKA (reference sequence). V was shortened by 6 bases and J by 2 bases, with 13 bases between the two germline ends. The CDR3 spans 13 residues. TCR beta cDNA libraries had unique molecular identifiers. A single record per CDR3 protein comes from TCRdb applying MiXCR to the PCR reads. Of almost 700,000 distinct CDR3 sequences in the sample, 59% were seen once. The gene calls are TRBV20-1 and TRBJ1-2; possible D gene TRBD1, 5 bases. The material sequenced was blood. This clonotype was obtained from a girl aged 2 to 9 with multiple sclerosis. CDR3 DNA: TGCAGTGCGAGCGGGGGTGGCAACTATGGCTACACCTTC. Protein product: CSASGGGNYGYTF.